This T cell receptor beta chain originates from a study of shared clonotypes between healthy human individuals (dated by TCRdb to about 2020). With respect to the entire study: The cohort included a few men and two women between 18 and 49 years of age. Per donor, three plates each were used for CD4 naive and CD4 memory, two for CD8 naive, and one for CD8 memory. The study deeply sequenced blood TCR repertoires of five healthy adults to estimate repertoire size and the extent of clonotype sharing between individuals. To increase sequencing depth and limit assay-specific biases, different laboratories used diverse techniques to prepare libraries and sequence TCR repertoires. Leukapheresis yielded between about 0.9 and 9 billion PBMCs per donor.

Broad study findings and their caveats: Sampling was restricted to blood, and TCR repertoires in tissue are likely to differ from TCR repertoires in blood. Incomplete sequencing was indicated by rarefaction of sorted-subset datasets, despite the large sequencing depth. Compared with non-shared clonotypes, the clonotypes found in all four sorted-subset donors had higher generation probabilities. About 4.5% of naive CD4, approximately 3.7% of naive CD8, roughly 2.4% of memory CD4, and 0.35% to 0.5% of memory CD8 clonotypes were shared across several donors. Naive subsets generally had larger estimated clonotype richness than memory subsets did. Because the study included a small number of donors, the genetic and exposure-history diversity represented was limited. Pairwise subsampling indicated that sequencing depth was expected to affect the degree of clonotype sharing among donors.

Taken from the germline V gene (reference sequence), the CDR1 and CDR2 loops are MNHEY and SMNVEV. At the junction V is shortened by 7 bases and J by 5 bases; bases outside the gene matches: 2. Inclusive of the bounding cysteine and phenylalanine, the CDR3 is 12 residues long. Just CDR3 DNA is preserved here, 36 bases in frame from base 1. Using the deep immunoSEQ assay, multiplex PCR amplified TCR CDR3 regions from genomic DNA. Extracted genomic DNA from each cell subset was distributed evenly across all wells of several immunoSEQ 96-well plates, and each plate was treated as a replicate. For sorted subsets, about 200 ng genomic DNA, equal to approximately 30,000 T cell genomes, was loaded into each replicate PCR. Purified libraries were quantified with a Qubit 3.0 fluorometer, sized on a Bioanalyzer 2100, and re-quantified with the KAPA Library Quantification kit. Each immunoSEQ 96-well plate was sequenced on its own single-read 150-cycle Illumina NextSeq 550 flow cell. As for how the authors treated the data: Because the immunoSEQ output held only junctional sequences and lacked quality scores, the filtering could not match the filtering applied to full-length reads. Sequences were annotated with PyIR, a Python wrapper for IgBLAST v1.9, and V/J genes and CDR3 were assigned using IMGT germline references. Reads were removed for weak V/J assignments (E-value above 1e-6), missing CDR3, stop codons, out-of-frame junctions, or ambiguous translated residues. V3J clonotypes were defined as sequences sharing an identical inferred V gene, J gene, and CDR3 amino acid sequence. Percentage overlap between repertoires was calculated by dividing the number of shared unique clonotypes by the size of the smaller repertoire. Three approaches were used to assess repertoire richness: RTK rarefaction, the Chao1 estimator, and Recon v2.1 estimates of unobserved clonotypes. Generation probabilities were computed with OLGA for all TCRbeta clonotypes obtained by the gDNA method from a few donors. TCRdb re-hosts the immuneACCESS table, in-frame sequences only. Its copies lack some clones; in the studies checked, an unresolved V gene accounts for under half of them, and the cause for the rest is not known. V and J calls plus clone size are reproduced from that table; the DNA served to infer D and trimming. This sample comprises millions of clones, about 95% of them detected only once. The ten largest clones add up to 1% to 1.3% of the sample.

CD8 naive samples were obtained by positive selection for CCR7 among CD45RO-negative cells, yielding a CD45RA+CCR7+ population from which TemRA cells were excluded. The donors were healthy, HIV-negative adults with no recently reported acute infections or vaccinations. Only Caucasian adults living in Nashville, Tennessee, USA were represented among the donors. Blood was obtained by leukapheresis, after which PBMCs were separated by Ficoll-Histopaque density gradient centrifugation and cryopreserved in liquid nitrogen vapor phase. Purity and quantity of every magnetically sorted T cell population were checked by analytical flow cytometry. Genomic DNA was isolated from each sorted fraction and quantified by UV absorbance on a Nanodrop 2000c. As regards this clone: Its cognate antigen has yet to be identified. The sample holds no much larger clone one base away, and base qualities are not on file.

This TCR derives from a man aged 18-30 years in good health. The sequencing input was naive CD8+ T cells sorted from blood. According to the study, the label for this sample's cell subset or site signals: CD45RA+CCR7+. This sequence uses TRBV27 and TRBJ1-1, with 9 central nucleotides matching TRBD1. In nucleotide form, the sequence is TGTGCCAGCAATGGACAGGGGACTGAAGCTTTCTTT. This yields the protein CASNGQGTEAFF.